This TCR beta chain was sequenced in a study of beta chain features in type 1 diabetes. General observations from the study: Reduced insertions and increased deletions marked VDJ junctions in type 1 diabetes patients. All four CD4+ subsets from Type 1 diabetes patients carried moderately but significantly shorter TCRB CDR3s.

Per donor, one heparinised blood draw averaged about 116 mL. The length of the CDR3 is 14 residues. The V gene end was trimmed by 3 bases and the J gene end by 1 base; junction bases not matched to a gene: 3. Germline values: CDR1 MNHEY, CDR2 SMNVEV (reference sequence). Expressed TCRB transcripts got sequenced, as all isolated RNA was reverse transcribed. Measured with immunoSEQ multiplex PCR; TCRdb has only the in-frame clones, and not every one. Of about 280,000 clones detected, 15% appear once; the ten largest clones hold roughly 0.015%. As for this clone: The target antigen is unknown.

The chain is built from TRBV27 and TRBJ2-7; 7 positions match TRBD1. Input material: naive CD4+ T cells from blood. The clonotype comes from a man in his late teens or twenties with type 1 diabetes. CDR3 bases: TGTGCCAGCAGTTTCCAGGACAGGTCCTACGAGCAGTACTTC. Protein: CASSFQDRSYEQYF.